This record covers a single TCR beta chain. Here immunoSEQ multiplex PCR was the method, and the copy in TCRdb shows in-frame clones only, minus some. The sample yields over 300,000 clones, more than 75% seen once. The CDR3 consists of 17 residues. V shed 5 bases and J shed 6 bases, with 22 bases lying between them. Germline CDR1 reads SGHTA; CDR2 reads FQGNSA. This sample is part of a study of blood T cell repertoires in COVID-19. Study-level background: Samples of COVID-19 (acute and convalescent) were obtained from the United States, Italy and Spain. T cells, B-cell-depleted T cells, or PBMCs provided the cDNA or gDNA that served as material.

The clonotype originates from a woman aged 30 to 39 with acute COVID-19. Sequencing was performed on PBMCs or T cells enriched from blood (not recorded which). The genes are TRBV7-2 and TRBJ2-2, with D perhaps matching TRBD1 (6 bases). This CDR3 reads CASSPGPGTFTPGELFF. CDR3 sequence (DNA): TGTGCCAGCAGCCCCGGACCCGGGACATTTACGCCCGGGGAGCTGTTTTTT.